The rows below give T cell receptor beta chains drawn from one sample of a study of cytomegalovirus exposure and HLA in healthy donors. The repertoire was sequenced with immunoSEQ multiplex PCR; TCRdb's copy has only in-frame clones and lacks some. This table has 150,000 to 200,000 clones, about 90% appearing once. The sequenced material came from PBMCs. These receptor sequences come from a woman under 30 in good health and CMV-seropositive. Each CDR3 is given with its conserved first and last residue. The D gene is left open where the match is weak. Expanded clones get a size class; other rows say once, few or many, or leave the size out.

V	D	size	J	CDR3	DNA
TRBV11-2	TRBD2	.	TRBJ2-1	CASSLRTSGIYNEQFF	TGTGCCAGCAGCCTGCGGACTAGCGGGATATACAATGAGCAGTTCTTC
TRBV28	.	.	TRBJ2-7	CASSLLGAKETYEQYF	TGTGCCAGCAGTTTACTTGGGGCTAAAGAAACCTACGAGCAGTACTTC
TRBV28	TRBD1	.	TRBJ2-2	CASSLGTVHTGELFF	TGTGCCAGCAGTTTAGGGACAGTCCACACCGGGGAGCTGTTTTTT
TRBV27	TRBD2	.	TRBJ2-1	CASSLRLAGGRNEQFF	TGTGCCAGCAGTTTAAGGCTAGCGGGAGGAAGGAATGAGCAGTTCTTC
TRBV19	.	.	TRBJ2-7	CASSFLSTPSYEQYF	TGTGCCAGTAGTTTCCTTTCCACTCCCTCCTACGAGCAGTACTTC
TRBV20-1	.	.	TRBJ2-1	CSASPLNEQFF	TGCAGTGCTAGTCCTCTCAATGAGCAGTTCTTC
TRBV7-9	TRBD1	.	TRBJ2-2	CASSSDTGVGELFF	TGTGCCAGCAGCTCTGATACAGGGGTCGGGGAGCTGTTTTTT
TRBV11-2	TRBD1	.	TRBJ1-2	CASSSDRVNGYTF	TGTGCCAGCAGTTCCGACAGGGTTAATGGCTACACCTTC
TRBV7-9	TRBD1	.	TRBJ1-1	CASSLRTGKGTEAFF	TGTGCCAGCAGCTTACGGACAGGGAAGGGAACTGAAGCTTTCTTT
TRBV9	TRBD2	.	TRBJ2-1	CASSAASGTNYNEQFF	TGTGCCAGCAGCGCCGCCTCCGGGACTAACTACAATGAGCAGTTCTTC
TRBV25-1	.	.	TRBJ1-5	CASSEGSGLSNQPQHF	TGTGCCAGCAGTGAAGGGTCAGGGCTTAGCAATCAGCCCCAGCATTTT
TRBV19	TRBD1	.	TRBJ1-3	CATSIGTGSGNTIYF	TGTGCCACCTCTATCGGGACAGGCTCTGGAAACACCATATATTTT
TRBV5-4	TRBD1	.	TRBJ2-6	CASSRTGGSGANVLTF	TGTGCCAGCAGCCGGACAGGGGGCTCTGGGGCCAACGTCCTGACTTTC
TRBV6-1	TRBD1	.	TRBJ1-2	CASSETGQGGGYTF	TGTGCCAGCAGTGAAACTGGGCAGGGGGGTGGCTACACCTTC
TRBV15	.	.	TRBJ1-1	CATSRDGGRWDNTEAFF	TGTGCCACCAGCAGAGACGGGGGGCGTTGGGACAACACTGAAGCTTTCTTT
TRBV6-1	TRBD1	.	TRBJ1-4	CASSRTGEGEKLFF	TGTGCCAGCAGTCGGACAGGGGAGGGTGAAAAACTGTTTTTT
TRBV2	.	.	TRBJ2-2	CASEKARTGELFF	TGTGCCAGCGAGAAAGCCCGAACCGGGGAGCTGTTTTTT
TRBV7-9	.	once	TRBJ1-6	CASSPGNSPLHF	TGTGCCAGCAGCCCAGGGAATTCACCCCTCCACTTT
TRBV6-5	.	.	TRBJ2-2	CASRTGGGRTGELFF	TGTGCCAGCAGAACAGGGGGGGGAAGGACCGGGGAGCTGTTTTTT
TRBV27	TRBD2	.	TRBJ2-7	CASSPGRGGPYEQYF	TGTGCCAGCAGTCCGGGGCGGGGGGGCCCCTACGAGCAGTACTTC
TRBV30	.	.	TRBJ1-1	CAWSGSDKLNTEAFF	TGTGCCTGGAGTGGGTCCGACAAGCTGAACACTGAAGCTTTCTTT
TRBV7-9	TRBD1	.	TRBJ2-7	CASSQSTGTYEQYF	TGTGCCAGCAGCCAGTCGACAGGGACCTACGAGCAGTACTTC
TRBV2	.	few	TRBJ1-2	CASSETPITNYGYTF	TGTGCCAGCAGTGAAACTCCTATTACTAACTATGGCTACACCTTC
TRBV7-3	TRBD2	.	TRBJ2-3	CASSLAAGTSTDTQYF	TGTGCCAGCAGCTTAGCAGCGGGAACCAGCACAGATACGCAGTATTTT
TRBV4-3	TRBD2	.	TRBJ2-1	CASSHNGAGEGNEQFF	TGCGCCAGCAGCCACAATGGCGCGGGAGAGGGCAATGAGCAGTTCTTC
TRBV14	TRBD1	.	TRBJ1-2	CASSQDNRGHGYTF	TGTGCCAGCAGCCAAGATAACAGGGGCCATGGCTACACCTTC
TRBV7-4	.	once	TRBJ2-1	CASSFQCLHNEQFF	TGTGCCAGCAGCTTCCAATGTCTACACAATGAGCAGTTCTTC
TRBV9	.	few	TRBJ2-7	CASSGLDGTYEQYF	TGTGCCAGCAGCGGCCTGGACGGGACCTACGAGCAGTACTTC
TRBV2	.	.	TRBJ2-5	CASSDANVKETQYF	TGTGCCAGCAGTGATGCTAACGTAAAAGAGACCCAGTACTTC
TRBV2	.	.	TRBJ2-7	CASSEFPYEQYF	TGTGCCAGCAGTGAATTCCCGTACGAGCAGTACTTC
TRBV30	.	.	TRBJ2-7	CAWSVLVGGDDEQYF	TGTGCCTGGAGTGTACTAGTAGGGGGGGATGACGAGCAGTACTTC
TRBV28	TRBD1	.	TRBJ2-3	CASHTGTGVLNTQYF	TGTGCCAGCCACACTGGGACAGGGGTTCTAAATACGCAGTATTTT
TRBV9	TRBD1	.	TRBJ1-1	CASSVVGQGDTEAFF	TGTGCCAGCAGCGTAGTTGGACAGGGGGACACTGAAGCTTTCTTT
TRBV18	.	.	TRBJ2-7	CASSPLHSSYEQYF	TGTGCCAGCTCCCCTCTCCACAGCTCCTACGAGCAGTACTTC
TRBV5-8	.	.	TRBJ2-2	CASSLALSGELFF	TGTGCCAGCAGCTTGGCCCTGAGCGGGGAGCTGTTTTTT
TRBV25-1	.	.	TRBJ2-7	CASSETGSYEQYF	TGTGCCAGCAGTGAAACAGGGAGCTACGAGCAGTACTTC
TRBV5-4	TRBD1	.	TRBJ1-1	CASSFTGQGVAEAFF	TGTGCCAGCAGCTTTACGGGGCAGGGGGTGGCTGAAGCTTTCTTT
TRBV2	.	.	TRBJ2-2	CASAAEAATGELFF	TGTGCCAGCGCGGCAGAGGCGGCTACCGGGGAGCTGTTTTTT
TRBV10-2	TRBD2	.	TRBJ2-7	CASRKLAGASYEQYF	TGCGCCAGCAGGAAACTAGCGGGAGCGTCATACGAGCAGTACTTC
TRBV5-1	.	few	TRBJ1-2	CASSSNRADGYTF	TGCGCCAGCAGCTCAAACAGGGCGGACGGCTACACCTTC
TRBV5-1	TRBD1	.	TRBJ1-2	CASSRGDRGRDGYTF	TGCGCCAGCAGCAGAGGGGACAGGGGGCGCGATGGCTACACCTTC